Given below is one T cell receptor (beta chain) in context. What antigen it recognizes has not been identified. Qualities for individual bases were not recorded, and no much larger clone is one base off. The sample originates from a study of cytomegalovirus exposure and HLA in healthy donors (dated by TCRdb to about 2017). Turning to the overall study: In an earlier analysis of approximately 500 of the donors, around 290 Gb of sequence data and 100 million or so unique TCR beta sequences from 150 million to 200 million T cells were reported. An earlier analysis of roughly 580 of the donors used high-throughput TCR beta sequencing to judge whether each TCR beta V gene segment behaved as functional or pseudogenic. An early release that covered about 600 HLA-typed donors contained about 300 gigabases of sequencing data and 80 million or so unique TCR sequences. Four to six DR-DQ haplotypes were handled as single units for association and clustering because linkage in the cohort was strong. In addition to the first cohort of 666 subjects, a separate validation cohort of over 90 different subjects was used. The aim of the study was to test whether cataloging public T cell receptors could identify signatures of past pathogen exposure. Both class I and class II loci were covered by HLA typing, at four-digit resolution. Across about 370 genotyped donors of the cohort, an average of approximately 200,000 unique TCR beta nucleotide sequences per donor were sequenced, and roughly 18% of those sequences were non-productive. Of the roughly 400 genotyped donors, 65% to 90% fell in the genetic ancestry cluster associated with self-reported Caucasian donors. All discovery cohort repertoires had been generated using a single sequencing platform. A later analysis re-analyzed previously published TCR beta repertoires from roughly 630 donors and added high-resolution HLA genotyping to study TCR occurrence patterns. Donor age, sex, ethnicity and CMV serostatus were compiled alongside the repertoire data. Using immunosequencing, the study profiled T cell repertoires from 666 subjects and related those repertoires to cytomegalovirus serostatus. The number of typed donors differed by locus: about 620-640 for A, B, C, DRB1 and DQB1; 522 for DQA1; some 610 for DPA1; and about 450 for DPB1. To predict cytomegalovirus infection status, the study combined high-throughput TCR immunosequencing, statistical association of individual TCRs with disease status, and machine learning. In the later analysis, no new phenotypic data were used to find candidate immune exposures; instead, reliance was placed on TCR beta sequences and their occurrence across donors. Genome-wide SNP genotypes for about three fifths of the roughly 700 donors were used in a later genetic analysis, which treated that subset as a discovery cohort.

Broad study findings and their caveats: In a later analysis, several top co-occurrence clusters were reported to appear linked to parvovirus B19, influenza, CMV and Epstein-Barr virus. Linkage disequilibrium might explain the correlated functional status among segregating V segments, but an unknown experimental factor could not be excluded. In a later analysis, the rate of TCR association differed among HLA loci, with DRB1 alleles having the most associated TCRs and HLA-C alleles having the fewest. Three of the identified cytomegalovirus-associated TCR beta chains were confirmed in vitro to be specific for cytomegalovirus antigens. The only immune exposure information available for the cohort was CMV serostatus. According to a later analysis, most CMV-associated TCR beta chains appeared to be HLA-restricted, and the HLA associations seemed to be driven largely by CMV exposure. In a later analysis, HLA-associated TCR beta chains showed more clonal expansion and lower generation probabilities than non-associated chains that were equally common. A further reported finding was that TCR beta sequences accurately predicted the HLA-A and HLA-B alleles for most subjects in the first cohort. A cluster of highly shared sequence variants was judged likely to represent a technical artifact of the sequencing pipeline. A later analysis associated about 18,000 TCR beta sequences with specific HLA alleles at a false discovery rate of 0.05. Assigning TCR associations to individual alleles was difficult when HLA alleles, especially DR and DQ, strongly co-occurred. The earlier analysis of approximately 540 of the donors excluded approximately 17 rarely observed V segments, including chromosome 9 orphons, because counts were too low. Only TCR beta chains were sequenced in this cohort, and the absence of alpha or paired-chain data limited detectable features. In a later genetic analysis, a missense DCLRE1C variant was associated with V-gene and J-gene trimming of TCR beta chains, and the association was replicated in an independent cohort. According to the authors, the approach could potentially be generalized to other disease states and immunological phenotypes. Presence/absence analyses assumed roughly uniform sequencing depth across donors, an assumption that may not hold. Most TCR sequences were seen in very few donors, while some public TCRs were found in many individuals. Cytomegalovirus status was reported to be diagnosed by the classifier with high specificity and sensitivity in both the original and validation cohorts. In the study, approximately 160 TCR beta chains were listed as associated with cytomegalovirus. In an earlier analysis of approximately 600 of the donors, most TCR beta V segments were observed in productive rearrangements about 87% or about 30% of the time, broadly matching IMGT annotations. Compared with the 666-donor mean, donors in an Asian-associated ancestry cluster had fewer N-insertions in productive TCRs, according to a later genetic analysis. HLA typing was unavailable for some donors at each locus, so association tests used only the typed subset.

The method behind the library was the immunoSEQ multiplex PCR assay. The multiplex PCR relied on a mix of 60 forward primers for TCR Vbeta segments and 13 reverse primers for TCR Jbeta segments. Amplification of the CDR3 region of rearranged TCR beta genes was performed with a multiplex PCR assay on genomic DNA. On the Illumina HiSeq System, the amplified TCR beta libraries were sequenced as 87-base-pair reads. The published analysis was carried out like this. A later analysis counted tens of millions of unique TCR beta chains across the 650 to 800 repertoires, and 10 million to 11 million of these chains were shared by at least two donors. A nearest-neighbor algorithm error-corrected the raw reads and collapsed the reads into unique sequences, merging closely related sequences to remove PCR and sequencing errors. Alignment of CDR3 sequences to IMGT reference sequences was used to assign V, D and J gene segments. For a sequence to be retained, a match of at least six nucleotides was required to both a V gene segment and a J gene segment. A rearrangement was called productive if the CDR3 had no stop codons and remained in frame with V and J, and every other rearrangement was called non-productive. CDR3 was defined by IMGT convention, running from the second conserved V-encoded cysteine to the conserved J-encoded phenylalanine. Sequences without an unambiguous match to a single V gene segment were excluded from the earlier analysis of several hundred of the donors. An earlier analysis of a few hundred of the donors called V segments functional above 56.7% productive rearrangements and segregating when the between-donor standard deviation exceeded 5%. A statistical classification framework was developed to diagnose cytomegalovirus status using the catalog of TCR beta chain sequences. In a later analysis, TCR nucleotide sequences were compared against IMGT/GENE-DB human TR gene sequences so that V and J genes could be assigned. A later analysis assigned CDR3 sequences and most-parsimonious VDJ recombination scenarios with the TCRdist pipeline. A later analysis defined each TCR beta chain by its CDR3 amino acid sequence plus V-gene family, and excluded reads lacking a unique V-gene family. In a later analysis, approximately 590 highly shared, low-generation-probability nucleotide sequences were removed to address suspected cross-contamination and a sequencing artifact. In a later analysis, a clonal expansion index was calculated for each public chain from normalized within-repertoire ranks of inferred template counts. A later analysis computed generation probabilities with a VDJ recombination model fitted to out-of-frame rearrangements, and checked the results against IGoR. In a later analysis, TCR-TCR, TCR-HLA and TCR-CMV co-occurrence was scored with hypergeometric tests, and a repertoire-size bias correction was applied to TCR pairs. In a later analysis, false discovery rates were estimated by permuting HLA or CMV assignments 20 times. A later analysis grouped co-occurring TCRs with DBSCAN, adding TCRdist sequence similarity when clustering within HLA-allele-positive subsets. Repertoires with fewer than 30,000 or more than 120,000 public chains, plus five repertoires with anomalous nucleotide sharing, were excluded from co-occurrence clustering. TCRdb mirrors the immuneACCESS table, restricted to in-frame sequences. Some clones are absent from its copies; in checked studies, under half trace to an unresolved V gene, and the reason for the others is unknown. The DNA gave D and trimming, while V, J and clone size come from that table. The sample table lists 110,000 to 150,000 clones, around 79% of them with a count of one. The ten top clones hold approximately 3.8% of the sample.

In total, roughly 670 healthy bone marrow donors made up the cohort. All cohort members were sampled while nominally healthy, although unrecorded immune exposures were likely present. The donor tested CMV seronegative, placing the donor among the 350 to 400 seronegative members of the cohort. A peripheral blood sample was collected from each donor, and TCR beta sequencing was performed on peripheral blood mononuclear cells. Genomic DNA was extracted from the blood cell samples with the Qiagen DNeasy Blood Extraction Kit. The clonotype was recovered from a male donor in good health and CMV-seronegative. Sequencing was carried out using PBMCs.

The nucleotide sequence reads as follows: TGTGCCAGCAGTGGAAGACAGGGAGGGAACACTGAAGCTTTCTTT. It is translated as CASSGRQGGNTEAFF. The chain employs TRBV6-5 and TRBJ1-1; the central 7 bases match TRBD1. From a lookup of the germline V gene, CDR1 and CDR2 are MNHEY and SVGAGI. Measured from the cysteine to the phenylalanine, the CDR3 is 15 residues long. CDR3 DNA is the only sequence kept; it has 45 bases, read in frame from the first base. V has 5 bases trimmed and J has 1 base trimmed; junction bases matching no gene number 7.